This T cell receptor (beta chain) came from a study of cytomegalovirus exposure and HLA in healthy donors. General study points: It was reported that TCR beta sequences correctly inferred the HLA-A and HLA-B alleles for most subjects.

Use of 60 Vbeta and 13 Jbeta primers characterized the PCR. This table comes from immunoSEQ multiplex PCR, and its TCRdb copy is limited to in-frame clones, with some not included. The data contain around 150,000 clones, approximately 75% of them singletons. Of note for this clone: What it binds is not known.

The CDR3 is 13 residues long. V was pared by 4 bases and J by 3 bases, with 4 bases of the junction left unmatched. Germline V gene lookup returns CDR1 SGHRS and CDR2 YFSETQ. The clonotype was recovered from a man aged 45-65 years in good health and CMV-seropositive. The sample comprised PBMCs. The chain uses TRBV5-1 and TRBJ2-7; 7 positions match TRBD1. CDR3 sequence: CASSEGQLYEQYF. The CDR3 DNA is TGCGCCAGCAGCGAGGGACAGCTCTACGAGCAGTACTTC.